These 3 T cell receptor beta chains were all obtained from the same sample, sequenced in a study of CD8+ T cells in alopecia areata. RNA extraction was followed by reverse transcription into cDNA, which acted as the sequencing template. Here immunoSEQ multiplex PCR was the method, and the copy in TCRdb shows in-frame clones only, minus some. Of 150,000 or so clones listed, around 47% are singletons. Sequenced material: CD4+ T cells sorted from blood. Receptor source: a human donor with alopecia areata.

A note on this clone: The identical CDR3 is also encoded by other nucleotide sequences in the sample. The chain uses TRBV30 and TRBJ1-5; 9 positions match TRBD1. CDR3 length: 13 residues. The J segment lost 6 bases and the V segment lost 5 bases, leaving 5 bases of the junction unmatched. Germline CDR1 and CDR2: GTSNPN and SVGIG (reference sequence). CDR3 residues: CAWSDRGGQPQHF. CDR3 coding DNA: TGTGCCTGGTCGGACAGGGGAGGTCAGCCCCAGCATTTT. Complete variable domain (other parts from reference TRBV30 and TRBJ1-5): SQTIHQWPATLVQPVGSPLSLECTVEGTSNPNLYWYRQAAGRGLQLLFYSVGIGQISSEVPQNLSASRPQDRQFILSSKKLLLSDSGFYLCAWSDRGGQPQHFGDGTRLSIL.

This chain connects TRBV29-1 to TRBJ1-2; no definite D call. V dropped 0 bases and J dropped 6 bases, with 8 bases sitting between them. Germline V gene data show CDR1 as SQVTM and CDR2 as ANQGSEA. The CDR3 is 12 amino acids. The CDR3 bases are TGCAGCGTTGAAGACAGCCGCCATGGCTACACCTTC. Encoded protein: CSVEDSRHGYTF. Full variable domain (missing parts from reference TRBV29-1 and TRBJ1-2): SAVISQKPSRDICQRGTSLTIQCQVDSQVTMMFWYRQQPGQSLTLIATANQGSEATYESGFVIDKFPISRPNLTFSTLTVSNMSPEDSSIYLCSVEDSRHGYTFGSGTRLTVV.

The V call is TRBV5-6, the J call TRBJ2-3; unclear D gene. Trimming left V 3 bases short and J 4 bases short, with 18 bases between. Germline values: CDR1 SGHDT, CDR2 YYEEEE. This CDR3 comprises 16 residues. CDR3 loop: CASSSFGSPPADTQYF. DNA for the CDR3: TGTGCCAGCAGCTCCTTCGGATCCCCCCCCGCAGATACGCAGTATTTT.